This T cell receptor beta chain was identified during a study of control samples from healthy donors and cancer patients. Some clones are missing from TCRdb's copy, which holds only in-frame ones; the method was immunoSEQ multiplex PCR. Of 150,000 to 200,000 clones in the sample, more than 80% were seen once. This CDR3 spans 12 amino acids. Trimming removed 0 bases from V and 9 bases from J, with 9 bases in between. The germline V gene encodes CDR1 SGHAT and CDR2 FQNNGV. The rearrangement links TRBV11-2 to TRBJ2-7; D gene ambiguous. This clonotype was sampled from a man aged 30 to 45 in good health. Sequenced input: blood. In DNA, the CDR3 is TGTGCCAGCAGCTTAGAGAGTTTAGGGCAGTACTTC. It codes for CASSLESLGQYF.